This T cell receptor beta chain was retrieved from a study of T cell repertoires in cytomegalovirus infection. Germline V gives CDR1 ENHRY, CDR2 SYGVKD. The CDR3 consists of 16 residues. Trimming shortened V by 2 bases and J by 0 bases, and 14 bases separated the two germline ends. TCRdb re-called the reads through MiXCR, storing one row per CDR3 protein. The table records fewer than 65,000 distinct CDR3 sequences, around 20% of them present only once. Regarding this clonotype: Its specificity is unknown.

Sequencing was performed on CD8+ T cells from cultured PBMCs, taken from culture after CMV antigen stimulation. This TCR was sampled from a human donor in good health (CMV status not recorded). Some clones in this sample may be carry-over from other donors' samples. The genes are TRBV10-3 and TRBJ2-7; either TRBD1 or TRBD2 may fit D (5 bases each). The chain's CDR3 is CAISEEGHKSSYEQYF. In nucleotides, the CDR3 is TGTGCCATCAGTGAGGAGGGGCACAAAAGCTCCTACGAGCAGTACTTC.